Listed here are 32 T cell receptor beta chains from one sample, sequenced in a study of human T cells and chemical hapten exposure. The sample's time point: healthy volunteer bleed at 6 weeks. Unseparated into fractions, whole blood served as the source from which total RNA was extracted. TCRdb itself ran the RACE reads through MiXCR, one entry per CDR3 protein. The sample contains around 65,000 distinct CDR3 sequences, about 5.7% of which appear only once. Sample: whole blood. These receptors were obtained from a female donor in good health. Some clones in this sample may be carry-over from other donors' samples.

CDR3 sequence reads: CSVEWGANGNTIYF. In DNA form, the CDR3 reads TGCAGCGTTGAATGGGGGGCTAACGGAAACACCATATATTTT. The rearrangement joins TRBV29-1 to TRBJ1-3, with D perhaps TRBD1 (6 bases). Germline lookup yields CDR1 SQVTM and CDR2 ANQGSEA. The CDR3 totals 14 residues. With 2 bases removed from V and 4 bases from J, the gap between germline ends came to 12 bases. Supplemented by reference TRBV29-1 and TRBJ1-3, the full variable domain reads SAVISQKPSRDICQRGTSLTIQCQVDSQVTMMFWYRQQPGQSLTLIATANQGSEATYESGFVIDKFPISRPNLTFSTLTVSNMSPEDSSIYLCSVEWGANGNTIYFGEGSWLTVV.

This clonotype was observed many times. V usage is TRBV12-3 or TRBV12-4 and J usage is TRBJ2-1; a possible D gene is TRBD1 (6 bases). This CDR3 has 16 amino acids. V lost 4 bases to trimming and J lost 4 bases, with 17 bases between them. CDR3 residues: CASSSRQDVRYNEQFF. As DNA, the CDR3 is TGTGCCAGCAGTTCTCGACAGGACGTAAGGTACAATGAGCAGTTCTTC.

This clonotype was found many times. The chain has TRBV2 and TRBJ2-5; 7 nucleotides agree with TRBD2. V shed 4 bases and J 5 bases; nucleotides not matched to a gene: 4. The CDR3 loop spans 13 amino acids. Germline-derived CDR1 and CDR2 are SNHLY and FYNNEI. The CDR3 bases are TGTGCCAGCAGTGGGACTAGGCACGAGACCCAGTACTTC. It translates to CASSGTRHETQYF.

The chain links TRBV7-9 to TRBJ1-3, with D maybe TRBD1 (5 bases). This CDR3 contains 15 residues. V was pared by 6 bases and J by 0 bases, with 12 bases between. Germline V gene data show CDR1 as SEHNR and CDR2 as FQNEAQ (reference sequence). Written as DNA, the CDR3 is TGTGCCAGCAGTGGCCCAGGGTTCTCTGGAAACACCATATATTTT. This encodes CASSGPGFSGNTIYF.

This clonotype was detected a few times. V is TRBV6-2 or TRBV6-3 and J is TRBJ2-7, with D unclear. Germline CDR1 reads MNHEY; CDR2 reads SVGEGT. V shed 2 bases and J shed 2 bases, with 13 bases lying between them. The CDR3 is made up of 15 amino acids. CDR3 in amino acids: CASSYGLTTPYEQYF. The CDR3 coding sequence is TGTGCCAGCAGTTACGGCCTGACAACTCCCTACGAGCAGTACTTC.

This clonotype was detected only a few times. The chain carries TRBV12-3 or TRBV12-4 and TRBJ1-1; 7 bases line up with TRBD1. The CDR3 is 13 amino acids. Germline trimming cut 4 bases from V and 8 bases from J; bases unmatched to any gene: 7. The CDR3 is CASSSYRGLEAFF. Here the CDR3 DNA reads TGTGCCAGCAGTTCCTACAGGGGACTAGAAGCTTTCTTT.

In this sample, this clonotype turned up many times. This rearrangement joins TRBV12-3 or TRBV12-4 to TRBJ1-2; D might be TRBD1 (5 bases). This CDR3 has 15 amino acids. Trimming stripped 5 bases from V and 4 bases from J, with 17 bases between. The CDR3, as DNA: TGTGCCAGCAGTCCACCCGGGGCAGGCGCCTATGGCTACACCTTC. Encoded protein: CASSPPGAGAYGYTF.

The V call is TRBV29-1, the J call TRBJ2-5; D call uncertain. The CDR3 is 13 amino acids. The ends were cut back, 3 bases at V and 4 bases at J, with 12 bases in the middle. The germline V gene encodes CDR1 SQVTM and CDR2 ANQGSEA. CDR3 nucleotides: TGCAGCGTTGATATCGAATTAGGAGAGACCCAGTACTTC. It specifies CSVDIELGETQYF. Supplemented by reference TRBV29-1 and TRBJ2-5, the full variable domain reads SAVISQKPSRDICQRGTSLTIQCQVDSQVTMMFWYRQQPGQSLTLIATANQGSEATYESGFVIDKFPISRPNLTFSTLTVSNMSPEDSSIYLCSVDIELGETQYFGPGTRLLVL.

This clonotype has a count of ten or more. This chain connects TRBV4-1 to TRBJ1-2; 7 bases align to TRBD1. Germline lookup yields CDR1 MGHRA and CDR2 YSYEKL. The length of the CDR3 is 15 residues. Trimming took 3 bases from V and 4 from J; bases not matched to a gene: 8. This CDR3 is CASSQSLGQIYGYTF. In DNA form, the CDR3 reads TGCGCCAGCAGCCAGTCTTTGGGACAGATCTATGGCTACACCTTC.

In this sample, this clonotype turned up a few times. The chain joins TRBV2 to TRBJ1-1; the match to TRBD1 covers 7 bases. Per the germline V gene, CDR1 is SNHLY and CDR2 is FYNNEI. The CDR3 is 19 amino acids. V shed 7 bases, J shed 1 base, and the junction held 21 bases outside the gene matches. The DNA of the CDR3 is TGTGCCAGCACAATGCCGGGACAGCTAAGGGGAAGTTCGAACACTGAAGCTTTCTTT. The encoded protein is CASTMPGQLRGSSNTEAFF.

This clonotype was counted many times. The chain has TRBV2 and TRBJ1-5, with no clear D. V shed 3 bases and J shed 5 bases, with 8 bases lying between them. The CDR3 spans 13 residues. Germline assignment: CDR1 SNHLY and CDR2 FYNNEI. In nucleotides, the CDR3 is TGTGCCAGCAGTGACGACTCCTATCAGCCCCAGCATTTT. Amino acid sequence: CASSDDSYQPQHF. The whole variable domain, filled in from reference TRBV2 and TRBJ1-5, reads EPEVTQTPSHQVTQMGQEVILRCVPISNHLYFYWYRQILGQKVEFLVSFYNNEISEKSEIFDDQFSVERPDGSNFTLKIRSTKLEDSAMYFCASSDDSYQPQHFGDGTRLSIL.

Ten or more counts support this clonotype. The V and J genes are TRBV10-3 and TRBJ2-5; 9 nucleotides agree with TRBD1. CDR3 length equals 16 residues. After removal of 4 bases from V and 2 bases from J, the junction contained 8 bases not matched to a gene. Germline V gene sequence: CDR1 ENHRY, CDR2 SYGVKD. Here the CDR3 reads CAISGWTGDSQETQYF. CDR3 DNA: TGTGCCATCAGTGGCTGGACAGGGGATTCGCAAGAGACCCAGTACTTC.

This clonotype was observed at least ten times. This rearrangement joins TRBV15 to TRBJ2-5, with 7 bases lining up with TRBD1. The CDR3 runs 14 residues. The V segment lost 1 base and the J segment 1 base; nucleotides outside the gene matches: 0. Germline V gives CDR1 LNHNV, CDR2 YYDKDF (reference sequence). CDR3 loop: CATSRGQGQETQYF. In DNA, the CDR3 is TGTGCCACCAGCAGAGGACAGGGCCAAGAGACCCAGTACTTC.

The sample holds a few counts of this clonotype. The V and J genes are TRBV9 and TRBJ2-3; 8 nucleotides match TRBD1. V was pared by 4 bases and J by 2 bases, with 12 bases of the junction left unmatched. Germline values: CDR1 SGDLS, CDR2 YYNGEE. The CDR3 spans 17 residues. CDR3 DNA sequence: TGTGCCAGCAGCCCCCAAGGACAGGGAGGAATCACAGATACGCAGTATTTT. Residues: CASSPQGQGGITDTQYF. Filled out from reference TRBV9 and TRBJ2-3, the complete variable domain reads DSGVTQTPKHLITATGQRVTLRCSPRSGDLSVYWYQQSLDQGLQFLIQYYNGEERAKGNILERFSAQQFPDLHSELNLSSLELGDSALYFCASSPQGQGGITDTQYFGPGTRLTVL.

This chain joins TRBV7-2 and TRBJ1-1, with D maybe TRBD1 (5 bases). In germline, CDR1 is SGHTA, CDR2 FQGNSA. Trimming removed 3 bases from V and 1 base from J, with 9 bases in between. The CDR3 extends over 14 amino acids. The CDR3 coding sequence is TGTGCCAGCAGCTTTTTACAGGAGAACACTGAAGCTTTCTTT. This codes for CASSFLQENTEAFF.

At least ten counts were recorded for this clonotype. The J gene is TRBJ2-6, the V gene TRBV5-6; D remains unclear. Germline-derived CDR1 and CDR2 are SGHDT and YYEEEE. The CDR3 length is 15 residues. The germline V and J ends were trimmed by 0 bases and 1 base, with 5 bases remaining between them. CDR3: CASSLGASGANVLTF. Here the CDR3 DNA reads TGTGCCAGCAGCTTGGGGGCATCTGGGGCCAACGTCCTGACTTTC.

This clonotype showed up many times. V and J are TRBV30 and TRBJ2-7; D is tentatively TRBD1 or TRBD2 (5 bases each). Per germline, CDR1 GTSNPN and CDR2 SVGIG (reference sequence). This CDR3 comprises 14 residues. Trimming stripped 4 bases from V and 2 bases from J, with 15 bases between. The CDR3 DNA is TGTGCCTGGACCGCCGGGACGGCAACCTACGAGCAGTACTTC. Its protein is CAWTAGTATYEQYF.

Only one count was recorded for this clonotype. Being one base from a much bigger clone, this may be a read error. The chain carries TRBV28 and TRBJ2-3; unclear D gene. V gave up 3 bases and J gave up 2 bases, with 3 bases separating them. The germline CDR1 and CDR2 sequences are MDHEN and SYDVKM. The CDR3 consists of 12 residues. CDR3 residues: CASSFTTDTQYF. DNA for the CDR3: TGTGCCAGCAGTTTCACCACAGATACGCAGTATTTT.

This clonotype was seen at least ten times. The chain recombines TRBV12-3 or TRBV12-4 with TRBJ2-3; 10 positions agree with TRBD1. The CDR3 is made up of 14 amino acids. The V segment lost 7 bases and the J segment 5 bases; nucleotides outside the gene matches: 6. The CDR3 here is CASTLDRGLDTQYF. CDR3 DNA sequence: TGTGCCAGCACCTTAGACAGGGGGCTAGATACGCAGTATTTT.

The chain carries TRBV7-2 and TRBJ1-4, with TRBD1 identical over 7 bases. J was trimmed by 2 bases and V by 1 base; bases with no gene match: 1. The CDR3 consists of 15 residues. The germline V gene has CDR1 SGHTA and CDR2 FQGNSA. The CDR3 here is CASSLVGGTNEKLFF. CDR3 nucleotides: TGTGCCAGCAGCTTAGTAGGGGGCACTAATGAAAAACTGTTTTTT.

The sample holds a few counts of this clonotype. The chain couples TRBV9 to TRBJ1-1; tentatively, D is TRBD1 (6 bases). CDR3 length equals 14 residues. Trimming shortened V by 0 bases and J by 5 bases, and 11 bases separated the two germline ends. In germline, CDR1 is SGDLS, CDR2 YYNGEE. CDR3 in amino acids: CASSVGNRATEAFF. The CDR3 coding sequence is TGTGCCAGCAGCGTAGGGAACAGGGCTACTGAAGCTTTCTTT.

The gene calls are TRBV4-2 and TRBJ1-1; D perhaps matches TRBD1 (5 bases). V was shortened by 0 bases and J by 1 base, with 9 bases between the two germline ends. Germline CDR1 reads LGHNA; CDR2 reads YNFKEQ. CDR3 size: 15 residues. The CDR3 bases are TGTGCCAGCAGCCAAGACGGACAACAGAACACTGAAGCTTTCTTT. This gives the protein CASSQDGQQNTEAFF.

The CDR3: CASSQGRSPAGQETQYF. The CDR3 nucleotides read TGTGCCAGCAGCCAAGGAAGGTCCCCGGCGGGCCAAGAGACCCAGTACTTC. The chain employs TRBV14 and TRBJ2-5; possible D gene TRBD2, 5 bases. There are 17 residues in the CDR3. Germline values: CDR1 SGHDN, CDR2 FVKESK. V was cut by 1 base and J by 1 base, with 16 bases left in between.

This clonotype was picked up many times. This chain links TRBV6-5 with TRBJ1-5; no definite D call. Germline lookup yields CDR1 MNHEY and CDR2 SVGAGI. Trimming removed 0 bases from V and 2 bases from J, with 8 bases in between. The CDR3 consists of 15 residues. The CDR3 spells CASSYSEEGNQPQHF. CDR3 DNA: TGTGCCAGCAGTTACTCGGAGGAGGGCAATCAGCCCCAGCATTTT.

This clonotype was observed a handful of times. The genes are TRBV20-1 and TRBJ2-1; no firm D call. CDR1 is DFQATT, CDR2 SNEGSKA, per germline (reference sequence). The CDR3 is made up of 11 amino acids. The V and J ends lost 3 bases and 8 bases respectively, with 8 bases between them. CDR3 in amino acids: CSASYSYEQFF. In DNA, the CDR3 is TGCAGTGCTAGCTACAGCTATGAGCAGTTCTTC.

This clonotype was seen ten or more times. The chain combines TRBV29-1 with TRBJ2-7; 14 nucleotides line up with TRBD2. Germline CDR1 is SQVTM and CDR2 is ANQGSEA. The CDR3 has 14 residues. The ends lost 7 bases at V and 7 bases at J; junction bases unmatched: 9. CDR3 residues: CSARPGLAGVEQYF. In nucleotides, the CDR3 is TGCAGCGCCAGACCGGGACTAGCGGGAGTGGAGCAGTACTTC.

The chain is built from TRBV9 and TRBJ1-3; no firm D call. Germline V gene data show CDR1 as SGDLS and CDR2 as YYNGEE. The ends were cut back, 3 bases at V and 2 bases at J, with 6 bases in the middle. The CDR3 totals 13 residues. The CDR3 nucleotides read TGTGCCAGCAGCGGGCCGGCTGGAAACACCATATATTTT. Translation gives CASSGPAGNTIYF.

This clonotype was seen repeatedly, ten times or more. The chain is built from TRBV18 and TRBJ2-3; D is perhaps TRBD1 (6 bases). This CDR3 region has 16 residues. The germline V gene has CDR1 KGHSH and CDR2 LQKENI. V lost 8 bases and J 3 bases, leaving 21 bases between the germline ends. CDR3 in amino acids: CASAPSGTPNTDTQYF. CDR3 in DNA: TGTGCCAGCGCCCCTTCGGGGACACCGAATACAGATACGCAGTATTTT.

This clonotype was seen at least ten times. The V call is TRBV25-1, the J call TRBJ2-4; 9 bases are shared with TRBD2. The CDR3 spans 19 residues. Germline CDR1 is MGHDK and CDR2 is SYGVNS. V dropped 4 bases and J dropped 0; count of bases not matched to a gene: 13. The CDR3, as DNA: TGTGCCAGCAGTGGGATGTTGGCGGGAGGGCCGTTAGCCAAAAACATTCAGTACTTC. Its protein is CASSGMLAGGPLAKNIQYF.

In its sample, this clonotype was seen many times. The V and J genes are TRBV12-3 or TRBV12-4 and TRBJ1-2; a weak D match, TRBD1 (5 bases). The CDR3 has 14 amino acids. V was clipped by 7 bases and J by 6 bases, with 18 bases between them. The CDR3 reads CASTERGPKDGYTF. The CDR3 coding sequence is TGTGCCAGCACCGAACGGGGCCCTAAGGATGGCTACACCTTC.

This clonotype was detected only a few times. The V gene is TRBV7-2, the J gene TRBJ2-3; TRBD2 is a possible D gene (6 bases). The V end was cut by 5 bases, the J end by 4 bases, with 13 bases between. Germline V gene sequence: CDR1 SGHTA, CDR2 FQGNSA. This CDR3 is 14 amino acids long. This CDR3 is CASSRGLPSDTQYF. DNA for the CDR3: TGTGCCAGCAGCAGGGGACTTCCGTCAGATACGCAGTATTTT.

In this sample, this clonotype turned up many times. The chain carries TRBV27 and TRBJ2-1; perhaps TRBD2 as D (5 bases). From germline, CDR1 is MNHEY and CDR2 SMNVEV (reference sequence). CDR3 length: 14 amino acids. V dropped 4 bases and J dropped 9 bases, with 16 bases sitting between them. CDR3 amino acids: CASSYTLSAGEQFF. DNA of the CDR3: TGTGCCAGCAGTTACACTCTTTCTGCGGGTGAGCAGTTCTTC.